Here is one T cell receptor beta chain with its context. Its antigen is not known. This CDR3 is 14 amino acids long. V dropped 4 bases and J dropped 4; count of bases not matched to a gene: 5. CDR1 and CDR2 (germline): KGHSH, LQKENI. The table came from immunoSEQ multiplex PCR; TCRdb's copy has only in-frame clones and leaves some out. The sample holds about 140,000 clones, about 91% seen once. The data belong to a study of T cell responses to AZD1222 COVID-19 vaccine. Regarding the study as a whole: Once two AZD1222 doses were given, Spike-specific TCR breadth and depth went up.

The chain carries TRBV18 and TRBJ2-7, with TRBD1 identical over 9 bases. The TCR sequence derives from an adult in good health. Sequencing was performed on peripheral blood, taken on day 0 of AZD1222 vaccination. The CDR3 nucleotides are TGTGCCAGCTCACTATCCGGGACAGGGTACGAGCAGTACTTC. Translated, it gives CASSLSGTGYEQYF.